This T cell receptor (beta chain) stems from a study of radiation and T cells in renal cell carcinoma (dated by TCRdb to 2019 to 2021). Background on the whole study: In total, approximately 53 samples underwent TCR beta sequencing: some 26 tumors plus 27 peripheral blood samples. In the roughly 49 samples combined, roughly 4.4 million unique CDR3 nucleotide sequences were found, encoding approximately 2,800,000 unique CDR3 amino acid sequences.

TCR beta libraries were generated from genomic DNA with the immunoSEQ kit, following the manufacturer's recommendations. To prepare the libraries, a first multiplex PCR with proprietary primers was run, followed by a second PCR that added unique barcodes, and a bead cleanup was done after each round. Each sample batch included a kit-provided positive control reaction and a negative control reaction. The final libraries were assessed on an Agilent 4200 TapeStation D1000 ScreenTape, pooled by volume, and quantified by qPCR. Sequencing ran on an Illumina NextSeq500 with a MidOutput 150-cycle cartridge, using 156 Read1 and 15 Index1 cycles with kit custom primers. The pooled library was loaded at around 1 pM with 20% PhiX control spiked in. The authors processed their data as follows. The vendor-processed data were analyzed in R, and a clonotype was defined as all T cells that share the same CDR3 nucleotide sequence. In the clone abundance analyses, frequencies in each sample were normalized to that sample's 10,000 most abundant clones. Public T cell clones, which averaged fewer than five per sample, were excluded before analysis. The dominant motif analysis was done with ImmunoMap using the PAM10 matrix, a gap penalty of 30, and a homology threshold of 0.3, and motifs with a cumulative frequency of at least 0.01 were considered dominant. TCRdb stores this immuneACCESS table with in-frame sequences only. Part of the clones is absent; in the studies checked, under half of the shortfall reflects unresolved V genes, and no reason is known for the rest. V and J calls and clone size are given by that table; D and trimming were obtained from the DNA. Here the sample has 15,000 or so clones; approximately 58% occur a single time. The ten most abundant clones make up roughly a tenth of the sample.

Overall study results and their limits: Irradiated tumors showed higher TCR clonality than controls, with the top 100 clonotypes averaging approximately 54% of the repertoire versus roughly 40% in nephrectomy-only tumors. Intratumoral heterogeneity went uncaptured because the only tumor material available was small regions of roughly 1 g. Compared with control tumors, irradiated tumors had a greater number of dominant CDR3 motifs, and those motifs took up a bigger portion of the repertoire. Because the trial had a single-armed design, the trial could not examine how radiation dose or scheduling affected the TCR repertoire.

Per the publication, the time point label means: tumor resected at nephrectomy. The label giving this sample's treatment or condition can be read as: treatment-naive control, cytoreductive nephrectomy. Control tumors came from treatment-naive renal cell carcinoma patients who underwent cytoreductive nephrectomy without prior radiation. Every patient had renal cell carcinoma of clear cell pathology. The control tumors used for TCR sequencing were from several females and over nine males, were resected between the early 2010s and the mid-2010s, and had a median patient age of approximately 50 years (range about 40 to 85). Tumor processing involved mechanical dissociation, digestion with collagenase/hyaluronidase at 37 degrees C, handling in gentleMACS C tubes, and storage in liquid nitrogen. Genomic DNA for TCR sequencing was prepared using the QIAamp DNA Blood Mini Kit (Qiagen). The analyses included only samples that passed all quality control checks.

From the cysteine through the phenylalanine, the CDR3 covers 20 amino acids. Kept here is only the CDR3 DNA, which spans 60 bases and is read in frame from base 1. Sequences MRHNA (CDR1) and SNTAGT (CDR2) are obtained from the germline V gene. V was cut back by 2 bases and J by 0 bases, leaving a gap of 23 bases between them. This clone was observed a handful of times. Its specific antigen is unknown. No much larger clone exists at a distance of one base, and base qualities are not known. The receptor was isolated from a middle-aged man with renal cell carcinoma. The chain is assembled from TRBV6-4 and TRBJ1-5, and possibly TRBD1, on 6 matching bases. The sample in question was tumor tissue, obtained from a patient whose treatment was nephrectomy without radiotherapy. The DNA reads TGTGCCAGCAGTGACCCGAAACAAACGAGGGGGGTATATAGCAATCAGCCCCAGCATTTT. Its product reads: CASSDPKQTRGVYSNQPQHF.